The 7 T cell receptor beta chains given below trace back to one sample, sequenced in a study of blood T cell repertoires in COVID-19 (dated by TCRdb to the early 2020s). Library method: the immunoSEQ multiplex PCR assay. TCRdb obtained this table from immuneACCESS and retained in-frame rearrangements with V and J assigned. These tables miss some clones; where compared with another copy, unresolved V genes account for less than half of the shortfall, and the remainder is unexplained. The sample table records over 150,000 clones; about 79% of these occur just once. Together, the top ten hold around 32% of the sample. Specimen: peripheral blood. These receptors came from a woman aged 60-70 years with acute or convalescent COVID-19.

The chain links TRBV11-2 to TRBJ2-3; 7 nucleotides match TRBD2. The germline gives CDR1 SGHAT, CDR2 FQNNGV. J was trimmed by 14 bases and V by 5 bases; bases with no gene match: 7. This CDR3 has 11 residues. CDR3 bases: TGTGCCAGCAGCCCGAGGACTAGTCTGTATTTT. Translated: CASSPRTSLYF.

This clone occurred once. The chain recombines TRBV10-3 with TRBJ2-2, with D maybe TRBD1 (5 bases). Germline lookup yields CDR1 ENHRY and CDR2 SYGVKD. Trimming shortened V by 9 bases and J by 0 bases, and 8 bases separated the two germline ends. The length of the CDR3 is 13 residues. This CDR3 is CAIQVTNTGELFF. The CDR3 DNA sequence: TGTGCCATACAGGTTACGAACACCGGGGAGCTGTTTTTT.

CDR3 in amino acids: CAISESGTGGSSFYGYTF. DNA of the CDR3: TGTGCCATCAGTGAGTCCGGGACAGGGGGCTCAAGTTTCTATGGCTACACCTTC. V and J are TRBV10-3 and TRBJ1-2; 12 bases are a match to TRBD1. This CDR3 spans 18 amino acids. Germline V lookup: CDR1 ENHRY, CDR2 SYGVKD. After removal of 0 bases from V and 4 bases from J, the junction contained 9 bases not matched to a gene.

J is TRBJ2-7 and V is TRBV30; D gene unclear. CDR1 is GTSNPN and CDR2 is SVGIG in the germline V gene (reference sequence). Deletions cut 5 bases from V and 2 bases from J, with 10 bases between. The CDR3 is 12 amino acids. CDR3 sequence: CAWGVSAYEQYF. Here the CDR3 DNA reads TGTGCCTGGGGGGTGTCGGCCTACGAGCAGTACTTC. Full variable domain (rest looked up from reference TRBV30 and TRBJ2-7): SQTIHQWPATLVQPVGSPLSLECTVEGTSNPNLYWYRQAAGRGLQLLFYSVGIGQISSEVPQNLSASRPQDRQFILSSKKLLLSDSGFYLCAWGVSAYEQYFGPGTRLTVT.

The chain joins TRBV30 to TRBJ1-6, with 7 bases that match TRBD1. CDR3 size: 14 residues. V lost 0 bases and J lost 9; bases outside the gene matches: 5. CDR1 is GTSNPN and CDR2 is SVGIG in the germline V gene (reference sequence). CDR3 sequence reads: CAWSVATGPSPLHF. CDR3 in DNA: TGTGCCTGGAGTGTGGCGACAGGGCCTTCACCCCTCCACTTT.

The chain employs TRBV7-2 and TRBJ2-2, with D possibly matching TRBD2 (6 bases). Trimming shortened V by 5 bases and J by 3 bases, and 13 bases separated the two germline ends. Germline V gene data show CDR1 as SGHTA and CDR2 as FQGNSA. This CDR3 spans 15 amino acids. CDR3 nucleotide sequence: TGTGCCAGCAGCAACATATGGGGGGACACCGGGGAGCTGTTTTTT. The encoded protein is CASSNIWGDTGELFF.

The chain carries TRBV19 and TRBJ1-3; TRBD1 might be the D (6 bases). Germline-derived CDR1 and CDR2 are LNHDA and SQIVND (reference sequence). V lost 6 bases to trimming and J lost 0 bases, with 15 bases between them. The CDR3 is 16 amino acids. The chain's CDR3 is CASSLGGLRSGNTIYF. CDR3 sequence (DNA): TGTGCCAGTAGCCTCGGGGGGCTGCGCTCTGGAAACACCATATATTTT.